The source of this TCR beta chain is a study of T cell repertoires in cytomegalovirus infection. The overall study: CMV infection plus the matching HLA type was flagged by public TCR beta signatures.

One entry per CDR3 protein results from TCRdb running MiXCR on the reads. The sample has roughly 990,000 distinct CDR3 sequences, roughly 30% seen once; the top ten hold 13%. In its sample, this clonotype was seen many times. What it recognizes is unknown. Study outcomes and limitations: Identification of carriers of CMV plus the relevant HLA was achieved through cumulative public TCR beta family frequency.

The germline V gene encodes CDR1 SGHTA and CDR2 FQGNSA. Germline trimming cut 5 bases from V and 5 bases from J; bases unmatched to any gene: 7. This CDR3 has 14 residues. This receptor was identified in a human donor in good health (CMV status not recorded). Some clones in this sample may be carry-over from other donors' samples. V and J are TRBV7-2 and TRBJ2-5; 8 nucleotides match TRBD2. The material was cultured CD8+ T cells from PBMCs, obtained from culture after CMV antigen stimulation. CDR3 nucleotide sequence: TGTGCCAGCAGCCCCGGGGGGGCTCCCGAGACCCAGTACTTC. It encodes CASSPGGAPETQYF.